Below are 23 T cell receptor beta chains sequenced from a single sample in a study of cytomegalovirus exposure and HLA in healthy donors (TCRdb year 2017). Library preparation was by the immunoSEQ multiplex PCR assay. For the multiplex PCR, a mixture combining 60 forward primers for TCR Vbeta segments and 13 reverse primers for TCR Jbeta segments was used. TCRdb holds this immuneACCESS table with in-frame rearrangements only. Some clones are missing; in checked studies, unresolved V genes explain under half, and the rest has no known cause. The table for this sample shows fewer than 95,000 clones. The top ten clones comprise approximately 4.5% of the sample. Material: PBMCs. The receptor set was obtained from a woman in her 40s in good health and CMV-seropositive.

The chain couples TRBV6-5 to TRBJ1-5; D gene ambiguous. Germline values: CDR1 MNHEY, CDR2 SVGAGI. There are 13 residues in the CDR3. V lost 6 bases to trimming and J lost 2 bases, with 8 bases between them. CDR3 protein: CASRRSGNQPQHF. The CDR3 DNA follows: TGTGCCAGCAGACGGAGTGGCAATCAGCCCCAGCATTTT.

The V call is TRBV2, the J call TRBJ2-3; the match to TRBD2 covers 11 bases. Germline V gene sequence: CDR1 SNHLY, CDR2 FYNNEI. The CDR3 runs to 15 residues. J was trimmed by 7 bases and V by 7 bases; bases with no gene match: 10. The CDR3 loop reads CASNIAGGDLYTQYF. Written as DNA, the CDR3 is TGTGCCAGCAATATAGCGGGGGGGGATCTGTATACGCAGTATTTT.

This chain joins TRBV11-3 and TRBJ2-6; D perhaps matches TRBD1 (5 bases). V was shortened by 2 bases and J by 6 bases, with 20 bases between the two germline ends. The CDR3 spans 18 residues. CDR1 SGHNT and CDR2 YENEEA come from the germline V gene. CDR3: CASSLQGLNSLEANVLTF. DNA of the CDR3: TGTGCCAGCAGCTTACAGGGTCTCAACTCTCTTGAGGCCAACGTCCTGACTTTC.

DNA for the CDR3: TGTGCCAGCAGCGCACAGGGTCTCGCAGATACGCAGTATTTT. Protein sequence: CASSAQGLADTQYF. The chain employs TRBV9 and TRBJ2-3; weak D call: TRBD1 (6 bases). V lost 3 bases and J 4 bases, leaving 12 bases between the germline ends. There are 14 residues in the CDR3. Per germline, CDR1 SGDLS and CDR2 YYNGEE.

This rearrangement joins TRBV27 to TRBJ1-1; no clear D. Trimming left V 2 bases short and J 0 bases short, with 13 bases between. Germline lookup yields CDR1 MNHEY and CDR2 SMNVEV (reference sequence). The CDR3 is 16 residues long. CDR3 protein: CASSLRSGNLNTEAFF. CDR3 in DNA: TGTGCCAGCAGTTTAAGATCGGGAAACTTGAACACTGAAGCTTTCTTT.

The chain joins TRBV10-3 to TRBJ2-3, with TRBD2 matching over 12 bases. CDR3 length: 16 residues. Germline CDR1 reads ENHRY; CDR2 reads SYGVKD. Losses at the gene ends were 2 bases for V and 2 bases for J; bases not matched to a gene: 2. CDR3 DNA: TGTGCCATCAGTGAGGGACTAGCGGGGATCACAGATACGCAGTATTTT. This codes for CAISEGLAGITDTQYF.

This rearrangement joins TRBV15 to TRBJ1-3, with TRBD1 matching over 8 bases. The CDR3 is 16 amino acids. The J segment lost 4 bases and the V segment lost 3 bases, leaving 8 bases of the junction unmatched. The V gene's germline CDR1 is LNHNV and CDR2 YYDKDF (reference sequence). CDR3 region: CATSRSGGVKGNTIYF. In DNA form, the CDR3 reads TGTGCCACCAGCAGGTCAGGGGGCGTAAAAGGAAACACCATATATTTT.

V usage is TRBV4-3 and J usage is TRBJ1-2, with 9 positions matching TRBD1. The CDR3 is made up of 15 amino acids. With 1 base clipped from V and 8 bases from J, the junction kept 8 bases outside the gene matches. Per the germline V gene, CDR1 is LGHNA and CDR2 is YSLEER. The CDR3 DNA sequence: TGCGCCAGCAGCCAAGGATTTACAGGGGGCTACGGCTACACCTTC. Translation: CASSQGFTGGYGYTF.

A word on this clone: Different DNA sequences within this sample yield the same CDR3. The rearrangement joins TRBV5-1 to TRBJ2-1; 14 bases match TRBD2. The V gene's germline CDR1 is SGHRS and CDR2 YFSETQ. CDR3 size: 17 residues. The trim removed 0 bases at V and 6 bases at J, leaving 5 bases unmatched. The CDR3: CASSLELGTSGSNEQFF. CDR3 DNA sequence: TGCGCCAGCAGCTTGGAGCTCGGGACTAGCGGGAGCAATGAGCAGTTCTTC.

This chain links TRBV4-1 with TRBJ1-4; 7 positions match TRBD1. This CDR3 has 15 amino acids. V lost 1 base, J lost 4 bases, and 3 bases stayed unmatched. CDR1 is MGHRA and CDR2 is YSYEKL in the germline V gene. In DNA form, the CDR3 reads TGCGCCAGCAGCCAAGTCGGGACAGTTAATGAAAAACTGTTTTTT. Translated, it gives CASSQVGTVNEKLFF.

The rearrangement links TRBV2 to TRBJ1-4, with TRBD1 identical over 9 bases. J lost 1 base, V lost 4 bases, and 7 bases had no gene match. This CDR3 spans 17 amino acids. The germline V gene has CDR1 SNHLY and CDR2 FYNNEI. The CDR3 reads CASSGQGGRRTNEKLFF. The CDR3 DNA is TGTGCCAGCAGTGGACAGGGGGGTAGGCGAACTAATGAAAAACTGTTTTTT.

The chain combines TRBV11-2 with TRBJ2-4; 8 bases fit TRBD1. Germline V gene sequence: CDR1 SGHAT, CDR2 FQNNGV. V trimming: 1 base; J trimming: 2 bases; junction bases outside the gene matches: 10. The CDR3 is made up of 18 amino acids. The CDR3 sequence: CASSLARGRLVSKNIQYF. In DNA, the CDR3 is TGTGCCAGCAGCTTAGCCAGGGGGCGCTTAGTATCCAAAAACATTCAGTACTTC.

The chain recombines TRBV5-1 with TRBJ2-7; weak D call: TRBD1 (6 bases). Germline V gene sequence: CDR1 SGHRS, CDR2 YFSETQ. CDR3 length: 15 residues. Trimming stripped 0 bases from V and 3 bases from J, with 13 bases between. CDR3 bases: TGCGCCAGCAGCTTGGGAACAGGGAAAAGCTACGAGCAGTACTTC. It codes for CASSLGTGKSYEQYF.

The chain couples TRBV6-6 to TRBJ2-1; weak D call: TRBD1 (5 bases). From germline, CDR1 is MNHNY and CDR2 SVGAGI (reference sequence). The V end was cut by 4 bases, the J end by 6 bases, with 10 bases between. This CDR3 spans 13 amino acids. CDR3 sequence: CASSSWGPNEQFF. The CDR3 DNA sequence: TGTGCCAGCAGTTCGTGGGGCCCCAATGAGCAGTTCTTC.

This chain joins TRBV4-3 and TRBJ1-2, with D hard to call. The V gene lost 1 base and the J gene lost 6 bases, with 15 bases spanning the gap. This CDR3 has 15 residues. Germline loops: CDR1 LGHNA, CDR2 YSLEER. CDR3 sequence (DNA): TGCGCCAGCAGCCAAGCGGATGAGGGATGGGATGGCTACACCTTC. Translated, it gives CASSQADEGWDGYTF.

The rearrangement uses TRBV2 and TRBJ2-1; TRBD2 aligns across 8 bases. The CDR3 totals 13 residues. Germline CDR1 is SNHLY and CDR2 is FYNNEI. V lost 8 bases and J lost 2; bases outside the gene matches: 2. The CDR3: CASQGLAYNEQFF. CDR3 bases: TGTGCCAGCCAGGGACTAGCCTACAATGAGCAGTTCTTC.

This chain links TRBV6-5 with TRBJ2-5, with 7 bases aligning to TRBD2. The J call is uncertain, as TRBJ2-7 better fits the DNA end. The CDR3 length is 13 residues. The germline V gene encodes CDR1 MNHEY and CDR2 SVGAGI. CDR3 region: CASSSSSGYEQYF. The CDR3 DNA follows: TGTGCCAGCAGTTCTTCTAGCGGATACGAGCAGTACTTC.

The rearrangement links TRBV28 to TRBJ1-5; 7 nucleotides agree with TRBD1. CDR1 and CDR2 from the germline V gene are MDHEN and SYDVKM. Germline trimming cut 5 bases from V and 3 bases from J; bases unmatched to any gene: 19. The length of the CDR3 is 19 residues. In DNA, the CDR3 is TGTGCCAGCAGTCTACACCCCGGAACAGGGGACCCCCTCAATCAGCCCCAGCATTTT. Protein sequence: CASSLHPGTGDPLNQPQHF.

The genes are TRBV5-1 and TRBJ1-5; D remains ambiguous. Trimming cost V 2 bases and J 1 base, with 10 bases left between them. The CDR3 has 15 residues. Germline CDR1 and CDR2: SGHRS and YFSETQ. CDR3 DNA: TGCGCCAGCAGCTTAGAGGGCGCAAGCAATCAGCCCCAGCATTTT. This gives the protein CASSLEGASNQPQHF.

The chain couples TRBV19 to TRBJ2-6; D perhaps matches TRBD2 (5 bases). CDR1 is LNHDA, CDR2 SQIVND, per germline (reference sequence). V gave up 3 bases and J gave up 2 bases, with 8 bases separating them. The CDR3 loop spans 15 amino acids. The CDR3 bases are TGTGCCAGTAGTATCCTCGGGACTGGGGCCAACGTCCTGACTTTC. Protein: CASSILGTGANVLTF.

The CDR3 nucleotides are TGTGCCATCAGTGTGGGGACAGGGGGCTACAATGAGCAGTTCTTC. As protein: CAISVGTGGYNEQFF. The chain is built from TRBV10-3 and TRBJ2-1; TRBD1 matches 11 bases. Germline V lookup: CDR1 ENHRY, CDR2 SYGVKD. CDR3 length: 15 amino acids. Trimming at V came to 4 bases and at J to 3 bases, leaving 2 bases not matched to a gene.

The chain combines TRBV7-9 with TRBJ1-5; possible D gene TRBD1, 5 bases. V was cut by 6 bases and J by 7 bases, with 13 bases left in between. This CDR3 region has 13 residues. Germline V gene data show CDR1 as SEHNR and CDR2 as FQNEAQ (reference sequence). The CDR3 reads CASSSREFQPQHF. The CDR3 DNA reads as TGTGCCAGCAGTTCCAGGGAATTCCAGCCCCAGCATTTT.

The chain has TRBV7-9 and TRBJ2-7, with a tentative D call TRBD1 (5 bases). This CDR3 is built from 14 residues. CDR1 is SEHNR and CDR2 is FQNEAQ in the germline V gene (reference sequence). Trimming removed 1 base from V and 1 base from J, with 8 bases in between. DNA of the CDR3: TGTGCCAGCAGCTTAGGGGGCAGGTCCTACGAGCAGTACTTC. Amino acids: CASSLGGRSYEQYF.